Sequencing of this T cell receptor (beta chain) was carried out in a study of blood T cell repertoires in COVID-19 (dated by TCRdb to 2018 to 2020). Turning to the overall study: The collaborator samples originated in the United States, Italy and Spain and spanned the acute and convalescent phases of COVID-19. The samples were drawn from the first 160 participants of the ongoing ImmuneRACE study and from some 1,300 subjects provided by 6 global collaborators. The prospective study material was composed of cDNA or gDNA derived from T cells, B-cell-depleted T cells, or PBMCs. The repertoires were released in a freely available public database meant as a resource for research on the immune response to SARS-CoV-2. Deeply sampled blood TCRbeta repertoires from subjects exposed to, actively infected with, or recovered from COVID-19 were included in the dataset. Nearly every sample came with metadata listing a de-identified subject ID, COVID-19 status, age in years and sex. Where available, HLA class I and class II types were taken from metadata supplied by the sample provider and were not determined by assay-based typing. General conclusions and limits of the study: How much clinical and demographic metadata was included differed by source and by participant, and the metadata was provided uncurated.

A distance of 6 bases separates the germline ends of V and J, which lose 3 bases and 3 bases respectively. CDR1 is given as SGHRS and CDR2 as YFSETQ, both from the germline V gene. From the cysteine through the phenylalanine, the CDR3 covers 12 amino acids. The sequence is cut down to CDR3 DNA, 36 bases in frame from base 1. Participants in the prospective study were enrolled through a virtual design, were aged roughly 18 to 100 years, and lived in under 25 United States geographic areas. Cohort assignment in the prospective study relied on participant-reported clinical history from a screening survey and a study questionnaire. Exposed participants had been in contact with someone with a PCR-confirmed or clinician-diagnosed COVID-19 case within 2 weeks of study entry. In the prospective study, whole blood, serum and a nasopharyngeal or oropharyngeal swab were collected from each participant by mobile phlebotomists. Prospective study participants could optionally give additional blood draws and questionnaires over a 2-month period. Before DNA extraction, blood samples from the prospective study were shipped at room temperature or frozen.

TCRbeta CDR3 regions were amplified from genomic DNA by means of the immunoSEQ Assay, a bias-controlled multiplex PCR. The paper's data handling went like this. Nucleated cell counts per sample were estimated from amplification of reference gene primers within the assay. To quantify the absolute abundance of each unique TCRbeta CDR3 rearrangement, sequence reads were collapsed and filtered. Productive Simpson clonality was computed per sample as the square root of Simpson's diversity index over productive rearrangements. Not all clones reach the TCRdb copy of this immuneACCESS table, which keeps in-frame sequences only. Checked studies attribute under half of the gap to unresolved V genes and leave the rest unexplained. The DNA gave D and trimming, while V, J and clone size come from that table. Present in this sample are nearly 300,000 clones, about nine tenths of which were seen just once. The ten largest make up 2.5% to 3% of the sample.

A single count supports this clone. Its antigen has not been determined. One base away there is no much larger clone; base qualities are not given. Recombination linked TRBV5-1 to TRBJ1-1; no D gene can be assigned with confidence. This TCR derives from a woman aged 45-65 years who had been exposed to COVID-19. Sequencing used PBMCs or T cells enriched from blood (not recorded which). The DNA sequence follows: TGCGCCAGCAGCTCGGGTTACACTGAAGCTTTCTTT. The resulting protein is CASSSGYTEAFF.